This T cell receptor (beta chain) was observed in a study of cytomegalovirus exposure and HLA in healthy donors. Turning to the study itself: It was reported in a later analysis that the 90 to 150 validation repertoires used the same platform as the 666 first-cohort repertoires.

Notes on this clone: Its antigen remains unidentified.

This CDR3 spans 15 amino acids. In germline, CDR1 is MNHEY, CDR2 SVGAGI. Trimming cost V 3 bases and J 8 bases; bases outside gene matches: 12. TCRdb's table, derived via immunoSEQ multiplex PCR, lists solely in-frame clones and lacks some. In the table there are roughly 150,000 clones, about 96% of which are singletons. Study-wide results and caveats: While the bulk of TCR sequences proved rare, some public TCRs turned up in many donors. A list of around 150 TCR beta chains associated with cytomegalovirus was given. Subsequent analysis found a tendency for first-cohort TCR clusters to co-occur within the 120 or so validation repertoires.

Sequences were obtained from PBMCs. The sequence came from a woman in her late teens or twenties in good health and CMV-seronegative. The J gene is TRBJ1-2, the V gene TRBV6-5; TRBD1 matches 7 bases. DNA of the CDR3: TGTGCCAGCAGTTATGAGTTCGACAGGGACGGCGGCTACACCTTC. It codes for CASSYEFDRDGGYTF.